This entry describes one T cell receptor (beta chain). V shed 0 bases, J shed 5 bases, and the junction held 8 bases outside the gene matches. The germline V gene has CDR1 SGHDT and CDR2 YYEEEE. CDR3 size: 17 residues. The data originate from a study of CD8+ T cells in alopecia areata. Sample treatment: oral pan-JAK inhibitor, 5-10 mg twice daily. Sequencing relied on a cDNA template that was reverse transcribed from extracted RNA. The method was immunoSEQ multiplex PCR; TCRdb's version includes in-frame clones alone and lacks a portion of them. The sample carries some 170,000 clones, 58% recorded once.

This clonotype was obtained from a human donor with alopecia areata. Sequences were derived from CD4+ T cells sorted from blood, sampled between weeks 55 and 65, from a patient treated with tofacitinib. V and J are TRBV5-6 and TRBJ2-5, with 12 bases matching TRBD2. CDR3 amino acids: CASSLDIGLAGLETQYF. CDR3 coding DNA: TGTGCCAGCAGCTTGGACATCGGACTAGCGGGGCTGGAGACCCAGTACTTC. The full variable domain, with the rest looked up from reference TRBV5-6 and TRBJ2-5, is DAGVTQSPTHLIKTRGQQVTLRCSPKSGHDTVSWYQQALGQGPQFIFQYYEEEERQRGNFPDRFSGHQFPNYSSELNVNALLLGDSALYLCASSLDIGLAGLETQYFGPGTRLLVL.